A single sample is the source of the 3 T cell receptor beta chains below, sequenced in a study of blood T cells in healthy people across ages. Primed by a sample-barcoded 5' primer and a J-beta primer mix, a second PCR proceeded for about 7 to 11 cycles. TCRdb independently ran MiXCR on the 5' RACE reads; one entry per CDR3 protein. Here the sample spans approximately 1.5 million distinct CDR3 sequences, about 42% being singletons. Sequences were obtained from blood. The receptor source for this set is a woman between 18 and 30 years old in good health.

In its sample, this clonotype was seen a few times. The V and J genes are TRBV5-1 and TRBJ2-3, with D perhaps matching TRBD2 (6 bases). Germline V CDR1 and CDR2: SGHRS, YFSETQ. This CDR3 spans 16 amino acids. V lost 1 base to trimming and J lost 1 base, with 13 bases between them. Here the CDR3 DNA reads TGCGCCAGCAGCTTGACCGGGAGAGCTGGCACAGATACGCAGTATTTT. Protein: CASSLTGRAGTDTQYF. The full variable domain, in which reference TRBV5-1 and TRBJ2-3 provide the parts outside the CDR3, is KAGVTQTPRYLIKTRGQQVTLSCSPISGHRSVSWYQQTPGQGLQFLFEYFSETQRNKGNFPGRFSGRQFSNSRSEMNVSTLELGDSALYLCASSLTGRAGTDTQYFGPGTRLTVL.

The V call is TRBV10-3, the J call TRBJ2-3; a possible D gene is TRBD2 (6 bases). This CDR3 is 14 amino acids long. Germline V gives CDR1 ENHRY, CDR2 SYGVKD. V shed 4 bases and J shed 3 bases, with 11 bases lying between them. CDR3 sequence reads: CAISVGLATDTQYF. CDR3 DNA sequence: TGTGCCATCAGTGTGGGTCTAGCGACAGATACGCAGTATTTT.

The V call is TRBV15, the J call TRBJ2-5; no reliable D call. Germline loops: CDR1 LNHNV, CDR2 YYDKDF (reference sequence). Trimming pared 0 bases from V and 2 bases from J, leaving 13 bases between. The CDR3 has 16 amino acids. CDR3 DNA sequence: TGTGCCACCAGCAGAGATCTGCCCTCCGGGCAAGAGACCCAGTACTTC. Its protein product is CATSRDLPSGQETQYF.